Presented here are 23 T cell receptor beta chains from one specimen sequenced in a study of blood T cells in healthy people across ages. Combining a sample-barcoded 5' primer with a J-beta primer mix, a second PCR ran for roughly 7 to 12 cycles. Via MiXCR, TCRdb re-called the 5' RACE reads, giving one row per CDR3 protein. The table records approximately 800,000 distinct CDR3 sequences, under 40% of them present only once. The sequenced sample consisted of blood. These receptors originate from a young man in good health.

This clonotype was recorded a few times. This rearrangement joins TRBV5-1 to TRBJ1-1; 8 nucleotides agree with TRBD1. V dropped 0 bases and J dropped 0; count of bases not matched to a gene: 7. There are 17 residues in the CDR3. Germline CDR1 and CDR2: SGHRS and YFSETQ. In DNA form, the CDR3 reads TGCGCCAGCAGCTTGGGCAGGGGGCGCGTTATGAACACTGAAGCTTTCTTT. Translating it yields CASSLGRGRVMNTEAFF.

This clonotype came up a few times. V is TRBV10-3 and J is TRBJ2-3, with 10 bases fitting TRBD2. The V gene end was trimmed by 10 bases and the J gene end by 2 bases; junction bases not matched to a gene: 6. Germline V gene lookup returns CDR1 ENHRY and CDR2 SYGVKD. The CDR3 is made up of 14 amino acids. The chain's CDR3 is CATLAGAATDTQYF. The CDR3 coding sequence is TGTGCCACCCTAGCGGGGGCGGCCACAGATACGCAGTATTTT.

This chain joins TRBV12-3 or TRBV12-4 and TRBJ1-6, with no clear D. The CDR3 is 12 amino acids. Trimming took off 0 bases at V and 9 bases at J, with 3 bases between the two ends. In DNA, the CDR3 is TGTGCCAGCAGTTTAGCGGTTTCACCCCTCCACTTT. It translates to CASSLAVSPLHF.

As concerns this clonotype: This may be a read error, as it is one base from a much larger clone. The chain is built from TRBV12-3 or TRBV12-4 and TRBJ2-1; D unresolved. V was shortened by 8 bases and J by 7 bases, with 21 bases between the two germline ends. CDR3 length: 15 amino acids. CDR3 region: CASGPTTNLGNEQFF. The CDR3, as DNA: TGTGCCAGCGGCCCCACCACGAATCTAGGGAATGAGCAGTTCTTC.

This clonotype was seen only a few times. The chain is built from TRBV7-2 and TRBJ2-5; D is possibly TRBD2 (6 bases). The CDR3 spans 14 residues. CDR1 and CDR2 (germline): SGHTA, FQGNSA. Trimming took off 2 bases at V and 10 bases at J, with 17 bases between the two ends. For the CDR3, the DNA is TGTGCCAGCAGCTTATGGGGTCGGCCCGGGGGCCAGTACTTC. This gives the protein CASSLWGRPGGQYF.

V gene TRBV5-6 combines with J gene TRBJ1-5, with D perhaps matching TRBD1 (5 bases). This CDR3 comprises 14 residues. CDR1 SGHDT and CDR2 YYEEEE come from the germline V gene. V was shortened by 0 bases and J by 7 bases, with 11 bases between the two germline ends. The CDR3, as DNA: TGTGCCAGCAGCTTGGCGGGGCCCGGGCAGCCCCAGCATTTT. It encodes CASSLAGPGQPQHF.

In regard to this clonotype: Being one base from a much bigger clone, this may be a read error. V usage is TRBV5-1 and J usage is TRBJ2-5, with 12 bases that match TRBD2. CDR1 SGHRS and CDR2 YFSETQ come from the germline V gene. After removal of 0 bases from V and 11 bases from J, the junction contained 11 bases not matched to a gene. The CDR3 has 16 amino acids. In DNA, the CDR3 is TGCGCCAGCAGCTTGGTAGGGACTAGCGGGTACAATGAGCAGTACTTC. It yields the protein CASSLVGTSGYNEQYF. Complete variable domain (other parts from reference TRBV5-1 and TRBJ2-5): KAGVTQTPRYLIKTRGQQVTLSCSPISGHRSVSWYQQTPGQGLQFLFEYFSETQRNKGNFPGRFSGRQFSNSRSEMNVSTLELGDSALYLCASSLVGTSGYNEQYFGPGTRLLVL.

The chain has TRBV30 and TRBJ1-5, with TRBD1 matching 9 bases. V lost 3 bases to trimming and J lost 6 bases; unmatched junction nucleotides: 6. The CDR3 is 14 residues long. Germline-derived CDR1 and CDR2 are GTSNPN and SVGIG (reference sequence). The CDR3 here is CAWRAGTGSQPQHF. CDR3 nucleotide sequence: TGTGCCTGGAGGGCCGGGACAGGGAGTCAGCCCCAGCATTTT.

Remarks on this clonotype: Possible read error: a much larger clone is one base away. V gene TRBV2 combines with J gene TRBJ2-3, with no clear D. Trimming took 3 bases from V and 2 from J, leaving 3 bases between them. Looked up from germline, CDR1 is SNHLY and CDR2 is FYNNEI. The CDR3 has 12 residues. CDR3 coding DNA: TGTGCCAGCAGTGACGCCACAGATACGCAGTATTTT. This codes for CASSDATDTQYF.

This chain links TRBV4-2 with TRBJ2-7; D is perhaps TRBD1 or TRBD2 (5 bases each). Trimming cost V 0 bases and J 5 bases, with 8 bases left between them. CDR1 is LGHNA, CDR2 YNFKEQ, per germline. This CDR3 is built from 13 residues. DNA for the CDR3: TGTGCCAGCAGCCAAGATCAGGGACACGAGCAGTACTTC. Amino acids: CASSQDQGHEQYF.

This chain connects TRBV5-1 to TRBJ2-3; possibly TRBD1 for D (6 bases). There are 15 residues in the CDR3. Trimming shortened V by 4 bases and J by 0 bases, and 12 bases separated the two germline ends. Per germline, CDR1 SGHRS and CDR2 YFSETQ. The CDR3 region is CASSQGHASTDTQYF. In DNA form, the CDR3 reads TGCGCCAGCAGCCAGGGACACGCTAGCACAGATACGCAGTATTTT.

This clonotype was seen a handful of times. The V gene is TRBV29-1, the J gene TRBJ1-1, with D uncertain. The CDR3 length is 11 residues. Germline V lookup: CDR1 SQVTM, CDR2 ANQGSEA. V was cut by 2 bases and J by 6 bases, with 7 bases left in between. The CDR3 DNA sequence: TGCAGCGTTGAATCCGGGGCTGAAGCTTTCTTT. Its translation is CSVESGAEAFF.

CDR3 sequence (DNA): TGTGCCAGCAGCCAAGGAGCCCCACCAGATACGCAGTATTTT. Its protein product is CASSQGAPPDTQYF. This chain links TRBV3-1 with TRBJ2-3; D gene unclear. With 1 base removed from V and 4 bases from J, the gap between germline ends came to 9 bases. The germline CDR1 and CDR2 sequences are LGHDT and YNNKEL (reference sequence). The CDR3 contains 14 residues.

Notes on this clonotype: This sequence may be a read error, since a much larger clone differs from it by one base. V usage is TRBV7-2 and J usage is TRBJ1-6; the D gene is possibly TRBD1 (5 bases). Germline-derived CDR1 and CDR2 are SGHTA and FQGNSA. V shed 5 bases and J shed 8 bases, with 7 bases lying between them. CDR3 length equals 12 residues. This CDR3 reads CTSSPRDSPLHF. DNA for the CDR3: TGTACCAGCAGCCCCAGGGATTCACCCCTCCACTTT.

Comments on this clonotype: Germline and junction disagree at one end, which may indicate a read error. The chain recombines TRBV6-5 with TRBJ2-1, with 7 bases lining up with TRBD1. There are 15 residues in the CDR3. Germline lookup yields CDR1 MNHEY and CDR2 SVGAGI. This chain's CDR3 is CASSYSEGAQNEQFF. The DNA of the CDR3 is TGTGCCAGCAGCTACTCTGAGGGGGCGCAGAATGAGCAGTTCTTC.

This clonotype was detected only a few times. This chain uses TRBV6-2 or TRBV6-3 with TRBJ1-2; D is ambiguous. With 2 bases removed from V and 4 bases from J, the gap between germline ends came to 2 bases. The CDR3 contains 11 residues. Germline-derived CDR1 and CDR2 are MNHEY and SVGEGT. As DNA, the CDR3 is TGTGCCAGCAGTTACCTCTATGGCTACACCTTC. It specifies CASSYLYGYTF.

The CDR3 DNA reads as TGTGCCAGCAGCTTTCAAAAACTGTTTTTT. Translated: CASSFQKLFF. V is TRBV7-4 and J is TRBJ1-4, with no clear D. V was shortened by 3 bases and J by 9 bases, with 2 bases between the two germline ends. Germline CDR1 is SGHVT and CDR2 is SQSDAQ. The CDR3 covers 10 residues. Together with reference TRBV7-4 and TRBJ1-4, the CDR3 gives the full variable domain: GAGVSQSPRYKVAKRGRDVALRCDSISGHVTLYWYRQTLGQGSEVLTYSQSDAQRDKSGRPSGRFSAERPERSVSTLKIQRTEQGDSAVYLCASSFQKLFFGSGTQLSVL.

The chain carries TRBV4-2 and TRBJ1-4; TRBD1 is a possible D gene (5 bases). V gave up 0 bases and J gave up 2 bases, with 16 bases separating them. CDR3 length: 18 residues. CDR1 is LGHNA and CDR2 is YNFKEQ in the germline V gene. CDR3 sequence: CASSQEAGVEGTNEKLFF. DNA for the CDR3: TGTGCCAGCAGCCAAGAGGCGGGGGTTGAAGGGACTAATGAAAAACTGTTTTTT.

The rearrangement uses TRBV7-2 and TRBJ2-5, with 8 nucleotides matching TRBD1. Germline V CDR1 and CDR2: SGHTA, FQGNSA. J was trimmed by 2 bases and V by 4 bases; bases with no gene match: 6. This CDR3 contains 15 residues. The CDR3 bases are TGTGCCAGCAGCTCCACAGGGGGAGGTCAAGAGACCCAGTACTTC. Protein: CASSSTGGGQETQYF.

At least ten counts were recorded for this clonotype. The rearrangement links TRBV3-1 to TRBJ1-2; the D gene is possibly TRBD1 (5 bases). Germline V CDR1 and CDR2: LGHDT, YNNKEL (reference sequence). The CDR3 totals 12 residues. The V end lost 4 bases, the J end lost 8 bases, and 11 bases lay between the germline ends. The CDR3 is CASSRGDRGYTF. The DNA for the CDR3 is TGTGCCAGCAGCCGGGGGGATCGCGGCTACACCTTC.

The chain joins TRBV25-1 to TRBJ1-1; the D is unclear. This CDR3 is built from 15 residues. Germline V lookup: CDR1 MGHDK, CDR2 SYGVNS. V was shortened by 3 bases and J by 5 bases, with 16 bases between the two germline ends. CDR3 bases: TGTGCCAGCAGTGAGGCGGGTCAGATGGGTACTGAAGCTTTCTTT. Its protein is CASSEAGQMGTEAFF.

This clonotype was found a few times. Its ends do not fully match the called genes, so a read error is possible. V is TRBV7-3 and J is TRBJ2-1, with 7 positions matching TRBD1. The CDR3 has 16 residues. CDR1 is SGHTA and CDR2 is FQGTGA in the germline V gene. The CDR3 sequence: CSSSLMNRGGYNEQFF. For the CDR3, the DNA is TGTTCCAGCAGCTTAATGAACAGGGGCGGCTACAATGAGCAGTTCTTC. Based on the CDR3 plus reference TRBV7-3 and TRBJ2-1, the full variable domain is GAGVSQTPSNKVTEKGKYVELRCDPISGHTALYWYRQSLGQGPEFLIYFQGTGAADDSGLPNDRFFAVRPEGSVSTLKIQRTERGDSAVYLCSSSLMNRGGYNEQFFGPGTRLTVL.

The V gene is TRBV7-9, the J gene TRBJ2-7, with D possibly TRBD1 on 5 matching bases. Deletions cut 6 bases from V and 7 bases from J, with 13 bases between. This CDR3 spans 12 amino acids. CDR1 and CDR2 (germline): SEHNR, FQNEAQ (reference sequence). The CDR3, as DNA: TGTGCCAGCAGGTCGGACACGAGGGAGCAGTACTTC. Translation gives CASRSDTREQYF.